This section outlines one TCR beta chain sequence together with its context. Its antigen remains unknown. Measured with immunoSEQ multiplex PCR; TCRdb has only the in-frame clones, and not every one. In the table there are tens of thousands of clones, roughly 84% of which are singletons. Patients got 3 mg/kg IV nivolumab weeks 1, 4, 7, 10, then biweekly through week 26. This sample stems from a study of ipilimumab plus nivolumab after autologous stem cell transplantation. Study-level background: The DLBCL cohort had primary refractory and relapsed disease, with 18-month progression-free survival of approximately 87% and 28%. Findings of the study overall: TCR repertoire, Treg phenotype and gut microbiota reportedly support more study of this approach.

Per germline, CDR1 SGDLS and CDR2 YYNGEE. V lost 0 bases and J 4 bases, leaving 10 bases between the germline ends. The CDR3 extends over 15 amino acids. The sequencing here drew on PBMCs, taken in a trial of ipilimumab plus nivolumab as post-transplant consolidation. The receptor's source is a male donor with diffuse large B-cell lymphoma. The chain employs TRBV9 and TRBJ2-2; perhaps TRBD2 as D (6 bases). The CDR3 bases are TGTGCCAGCAGCGTAGCAGGGACTCTCACCGGGGAGCTGTTTTTT. The encoded protein is CASSVAGTLTGELFF. Full variable domain (remainder filled in from reference TRBV9 and TRBJ2-2): DSGVTQTPKHLITATGQRVTLRCSPRSGDLSVYWYQQSLDQGLQFLIQYYNGEERAKGNILERFSAQQFPDLHSELNLSSLELGDSALYFCASSVAGTLTGELFFGEGSRLTVL.